The present TCR beta chain was sequenced within a study of shared clonotypes between healthy human individuals. TCRdb's copy holds only in-frame clones and misses some; the assay was immunoSEQ multiplex PCR. In the table there are approximately 530,000 clones, more than 95% of which are singletons. This CDR3 is 11 amino acids long. V was trimmed by 10 bases and J by 3 bases, leaving 7 bases between them. Germline loops: CDR1 MDHEN, CDR2 SYDVKM. This receptor was identified in a woman aged 30 to 39 in good health. The sample consisted of naive CD4+ T cells sorted from blood. Subset here: CD45RA+ positively selected. The chain combines TRBV28 with TRBJ2-1, with D unclear. CDR3 residues: CATSLYNEQFF. In DNA form, the CDR3 reads TGTGCCACGTCACTCTACAATGAGCAGTTCTTC. The full variable domain, its missing parts supplied by reference TRBV28 and TRBJ2-1, is DVKVTQSSRYLVKRTGEKVFLECVQDMDHENMFWYRQDPGLGLRLIYFSYDVKMKEKGDIPEGYSVSREKKERFSLILESASTNQTSMYLCATSLYNEQFFGPGTRLTVL.